These 3 T cell receptor beta chains were all obtained from the same sample, sequenced in a study of cytomegalovirus exposure and HLA in healthy donors. This PCR relied on a set of 60 Vbeta primers and 13 Jbeta primers. Some clones are missing from TCRdb's copy, which holds only in-frame ones; the method was immunoSEQ multiplex PCR. The repertoire holds some 270,000 clones, with around 90% as singletons. Sample: PBMCs. The receptors come from a girl aged 2 to 9 in good health and CMV-seronegative.

This clone occurred a few times. J is TRBJ1-1 and V is TRBV5-4; no clear D. The V end lost 4 bases, the J end lost 3 bases, and 16 bases lay between the germline ends. This CDR3 spans 15 amino acids. Germline-derived CDR1 and CDR2 are SGHNT and YYREEE (reference sequence). The CDR3 nucleotides are TGTGCCAGCAGCGCGGGTTATGGGTCTGACACTGAAGCTTTCTTT. This encodes CASSAGYGSDTEAFF.

The chain has TRBV27 and TRBJ1-5; maybe TRBD1 (6 bases). Germline CDR1 MNHEY, CDR2 SMNVEV (reference sequence). CDR3 length equals 15 residues. V lost 2 bases, J lost 6 bases, and 14 bases lay in between. CDR3 loop: CASSLTRGAGQPQHF. CDR3 in DNA: TGTGCCAGCAGTTTAACCAGGGGAGCCGGTCAGCCCCAGCATTTT.

The chain is built from TRBV6-1 and TRBJ1-6; TRBD1 matches 7 bases. CDR1 is MNHNS and CDR2 is SASEGT in the germline V gene. Trimming at V came to 4 bases and at J to 10 bases, leaving 10 bases not matched to a gene. The CDR3 consists of 15 residues. This chain's CDR3 is CASSVGQSAESPLHF. CDR3 bases: TGTGCCAGCAGTGTGGGACAGTCGGCGGAATCACCCCTCCACTTT.